This T cell receptor beta chain was sequenced for a study of T cells after yellow fever vaccination. From the 5' RACE reads, TCRdb called clonotypes with MiXCR, one entry per CDR3 protein. The data contain 300,000 or so distinct CDR3 sequences, less than 9.5% of them seen just once; the ten biggest clones take up approximately 15%. V lost 5 bases, J lost 6 bases, and 6 bases stayed unmatched. The CDR3 consists of 14 residues. The germline V gene encodes CDR1 SGHRS and CDR2 YFSETQ. This clonotype originated in a man between 18 and 29 years old who received the YFV17D yellow fever vaccine. Here the sequenced sample was PBMCs, taken approximately 47 days after the first yellow fever vaccination. The chain employs TRBV5-1 and TRBJ1-4, with 8 bases identical to TRBD1. The chain's CDR3 is CASSLDREDEKLFF. The CDR3 DNA is TGCGCCAGCAGTCTGGACAGGGAAGATGAAAAACTGTTTTTT.